The rows below give T cell receptor beta chains drawn from one sample of a study of identical twins. Using its own MiXCR run on the 5' RACE reads, TCRdb lists one record per CDR3 protein. Of 200,000 to 250,000 distinct CDR3 sequences in the sample, around 8% were seen once. The same data also contributed to another study, on yellow fever vaccine responses in identical twins.

The material sequenced was memory (CD45RO+) T cells sorted from blood. The receptor set was obtained from a woman aged 18-29 years in good health. Each CDR3 is given with its conserved first and last residue. The D gene is left open where the match is weak. Clone sizes are given selectively: once, few, many, or a class where the clone is expanded.

few,TRBJ1-6,NA,TRBV6-5,TGTGCCAGCAGTTGGGGAGACTTCAGTTACAACTCCTATAATTCACCCCTCCACTTT,CASSWGDFSYNSYNSPLHF
many,TRBJ2-1,TRBD1,TRBV5-1,TGCGCCAGCAGCCGGGGGACAGGGGGCAATGAGCAGTTCTTC,CASSRGTGGNEQFF
NA,TRBJ2-7,TRBD2,TRBV7-2,TGTGCCAGCAGCTCCAAGCGGGAGAAGTACTTC,CASSSKREKYF
many,TRBJ1-1,TRBD1,TRBV29-1,TGCAGCGTTGGTACCCGTGGTGGGACAGCGAACACTGAAGCTTTCTTT,CSVGTRGGTANTEAFF
few,TRBJ2-4,NA,TRBV28,TGTGCCAGCAGTGGGGGGGCCAAAAACATTCAGTACTTC,CASSGGAKNIQYF
many,TRBJ2-7,NA,TRBV5-8,TGTGCCAGCAGCTTGGTGATCCGGACTTCCACCTACGAGCAGTACTTC,CASSLVIRTSTYEQYF
few,TRBJ2-7,NA,TRBV5-1,TGCGCCAGCAGCCATGCGCAGGTTTCCGGCGAGCAGTACTTC,CASSHAQVSGEQYF
few,TRBJ2-3,NA,TRBV3-1,TGTGCCAGCAGCCCCCCGGCGGAAGATACGCAGTATTTT,CASSPPAEDTQYF
NA,TRBJ1-1,NA,TRBV30,TGTGCCTGGAGCGAAGATAACAATGAAGCTTTCTTT,CAWSEDNNEAFF
few,TRBJ2-5,TRBD2,TRBV7-9,TGTGCCAGCACACGGGGGGGGGTTGGAGCAGAGACCCAGTACTTC,CASTRGGVGAETQYF
NA,TRBJ2-1,NA,TRBV24-1,TGTGCCACCAGTGATCCGGCGGGACGAGAGAATGAGCAGTTCTTC,CATSDPAGRENEQFF
few,TRBJ1-4,TRBD1,TRBV9,TGTGCCAGCAGCGTAGGCGGGACAGGGGGCGCGAATGAAAAACTGTTTTTT,CASSVGGTGGANEKLFF
few,TRBJ2-5,NA,TRBV5-1,TGCGCCAGCAGCTTGTCCCTACTAGGGGAGACCCAGTACTTC,CASSLSLLGETQYF
NA,TRBJ1-1,NA,TRBV9,TGTGCCAGCAGCTCTTCGGAGTGGGGGAAAGCTTTCTTT,CASSSSEWGKAFF